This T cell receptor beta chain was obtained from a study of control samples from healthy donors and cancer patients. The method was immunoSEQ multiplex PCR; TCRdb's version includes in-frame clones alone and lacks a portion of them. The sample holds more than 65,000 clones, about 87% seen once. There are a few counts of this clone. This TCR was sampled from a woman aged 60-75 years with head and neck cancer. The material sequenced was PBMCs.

CDR3 loop: CASSPVASGNTIYF. As DNA, the CDR3 is TGCGCCAGCAGCCCGGTGGCGTCTGGAAACACCATATATTTT. The chain is built from TRBV5-1 and TRBJ1-3; no definite D call. The CDR3 contains 14 residues. Germline V CDR1 and CDR2: SGHRS, YFSETQ. V lost 4 bases and J lost 1, with 9 bases in between.